This TCR beta chain was identified in a study of T cells in localized non-small cell lung cancer. On this clone itself: The antigen is undetermined.

The CDR3 has 14 amino acids. Trimming shortened V by 0 bases and J by 2 bases, and 7 bases separated the two germline ends. From germline, CDR1 is SGHRS and CDR2 YFSETQ. The study's findings and limits: Highest T cell clonality was seen in uninvolved adjacent lung, surpassing that measured in tumor. Adjacent lung held a median 57 of the top 100 tumor clones.

TCRdb keeps only in-frame clones here, not all; method: immunoSEQ multiplex PCR. This table holds about 59,000 clones, about 90% found once. The chain combines TRBV5-1 with TRBJ2-3; no firm D call. Sequencing used peripheral blood, obtained before any cancer treatment. This clonotype was obtained from a man aged 35-69 years with stage I squamous cell lung carcinoma. This CDR3 reads CASSLVDNTDTQYF. CDR3 bases: TGCGCCAGCAGCTTGGTCGACAACACAGATACGCAGTATTTT.